The entry below describes one T cell receptor beta chain. The target antigen is unknown. The sample is drawn from a study of cytotoxic CD8 clonotypes in ibrutinib-treated CLL. Study outcomes and limitations: The study found baseline clonality above age-matched healthy donors, tracking circulating CD8+ T-cell counts. Upon ibrutinib response clonality rose, and upon progression it fell back toward baseline.

Unmatched junction bases numbered 12, after V lost 1 base and J lost 3 bases. Germline loops: CDR1 SNHLY, CDR2 FYNNEI. CDR3 length: 17 amino acids. Sequenced by immunoSEQ multiplex PCR; TCRdb stores in-frame clones only, minus some. The sample lists over 120,000 clones; roughly 83% were seen once. The rearrangement joins TRBV2 to TRBJ2-7, with 7 bases lining up with TRBD2. Material: PBMCs, obtained after 12 months of ibrutinib treatment. The TCR comes from a human donor with chronic lymphocytic leukemia. CDR3 sequence reads: CASSEGGGSPLNYEQYF. The CDR3 DNA follows: TGTGCCAGCAGTGAAGGCGGGGGAAGCCCCCTCAACTACGAGCAGTACTTC.